These 18 T cell receptor beta chains were all obtained from the same sample, sequenced in a study of T-cell reconstitution after alpha-beta-depleted transplantation in children. The library targeted TCRbeta and was prepared with unique molecular identifiers. MiXCR, applied by TCRdb to the PCR reads, yields one record per CDR3 protein. The data contain about 110,000 distinct CDR3 sequences, 9% to 12% of them seen just once; the ten biggest clones take up more than 7%. Sample: PBMCs from the stem cell graft donor, taken from the stem cell graft. The receptors shown here come from a human donor who donated a stem cell graft to a child with acute lymphoblastic leukemia.

This clonotype has at least ten counts. V usage is TRBV18 and J usage is TRBJ2-1; 7 bases line up with TRBD1. Trimming took 6 bases from V and 4 from J; bases not matched to a gene: 9. Germline-derived CDR1 and CDR2 are KGHSH and LQKENI. The CDR3 covers 15 residues. The CDR3 DNA follows: TGTGCCAGCTCCCGAGTCGGACAGGCGTACAATGAGCAGTTCTTC. Its protein product is CASSRVGQAYNEQFF.

Many counts were recorded for this clonotype. The V gene is TRBV11-2, the J gene TRBJ1-1; possible D gene TRBD1, 5 bases. CDR1 SGHAT and CDR2 FQNNGV come from the germline V gene. V gave up 9 bases and J gave up 4 bases, with 9 bases separating them. The CDR3 runs to 11 residues. CDR3 DNA sequence: TGTGCCAGTTGGGGGGTCACTGAAGCTTTCTTT. This gives the protein CASWGVTEAFF.

This clonotype occurred many times. The rearrangement joins TRBV20-1 to TRBJ1-4, with 10 bases lining up with TRBD1. CDR1 and CDR2 from the germline V gene are DFQATT and SNEGSKA (reference sequence). The V gene end was trimmed by 7 bases and the J gene end by 9 bases; junction bases not matched to a gene: 20. CDR3 length equals 17 residues. CDR3 DNA: TGCAGTGTCAAAAGTTCCCGCGACAGGGGGCTCGGGAAAAAACTGTTTTTT. This gives the protein CSVKSSRDRGLGKKLFF.

This clonotype has at least ten counts. J is TRBJ2-1 and V is TRBV29-1, with a weak D call TRBD1 (6 bases). Trimming cost V 7 bases and J 9 bases, with 13 bases left between them. Germline-derived CDR1 and CDR2 are SQVTM and ANQGSEA. CDR3 size: 11 residues. This CDR3 reads CSATTGLEQFF. CDR3 in DNA: TGCAGCGCTACGACAGGTCTTGAGCAGTTCTTC.

This clonotype has at least ten counts. This sequence joins TRBV5-1 and TRBJ2-5; 7 bases agree with TRBD1. With V trimmed by 4 bases and J by 4 bases, 7 bases remained unmatched. The CDR3 has 14 amino acids. Germline V gene sequence: CDR1 SGHRS, CDR2 YFSETQ. The CDR3 bases are TGCGCCAGCAGCCTCCGCGACAGGGTAGAGACCCAGTACTTC. Its protein is CASSLRDRVETQYF.

This clonotype was seen at least ten times. The chain couples TRBV20-1 to TRBJ2-5; 13 nucleotides line up with TRBD2. J was trimmed by 4 bases and V by 6 bases; bases with no gene match: 11. Germline CDR1 DFQATT, CDR2 SNEGSKA (reference sequence). The CDR3 has 16 amino acids. CDR3 loop: CSAQLAGGRNVETQYF. In DNA form, the CDR3 reads TGCAGTGCACAACTAGCGGGAGGGAGGAACGTAGAGACCCAGTACTTC.

This clonotype has at least ten counts. The chain links TRBV4-3 to TRBJ2-1; D is perhaps TRBD1 (6 bases). This CDR3 is 15 amino acids long. Trimming took 3 bases from V and 0 from J, leaving 9 bases between them. The germline CDR1 and CDR2 sequences are LGHNA and YSLEER. CDR3 region: CASSQGAASYNEQFF. The DNA of the CDR3 is TGCGCCAGCAGCCAGGGGGCGGCCTCCTACAATGAGCAGTTCTTC.

This clonotype appeared many times. The chain's CDR3 is CAIGQGYEQYF. The CDR3 region has the DNA TGTGCCATAGGACAGGGGTACGAGCAGTACTTC. V usage is TRBV10-3 and J usage is TRBJ2-7; 9 bases align to TRBD1. This CDR3 has 11 amino acids. Per the germline V gene, CDR1 is ENHRY and CDR2 is SYGVKD. Trimming cost V 9 bases and J 4 bases; bases outside gene matches: 1.

Regarding this clonotype: The junction and the germline gene differ at one end; a read error may be behind it. This chain uses TRBV12-3 or TRBV12-4 with TRBJ1-2; TRBD1 might be the D (6 bases). The CDR3 is 15 amino acids. CDR3 residues: CASSQGRGRNYGYTF. CDR3 DNA sequence: TGTGCCAGCAGTCAAGGTCGGGGGCGCAACTATGGCTACACCTTT.

This clonotype showed up many times. The rearrangement links TRBV20-1 to TRBJ2-1; D is possibly TRBD2 (6 bases). V lost 5 bases to trimming and J lost 10 bases, with 24 bases between them. The germline V gene has CDR1 DFQATT and CDR2 SNEGSKA (reference sequence). The CDR3 is 15 amino acids. In DNA form, the CDR3 reads TGCAGTGCTCTCCCATCTGGCAGCGGACGGGGGGAGCAGTTCTTC. Its protein product is CSALPSGSGRGEQFF.

The table lists this clonotype with many counts. The gene calls are TRBV7-3 and TRBJ2-3, with unresolved D. Trimming pared 4 bases from V and 0 bases from J, leaving 17 bases between. The length of the CDR3 is 17 residues. Germline CDR1 and CDR2: SGHTA and FQGTGA. This chain's CDR3 is CASSSDGSSPSTDTQYF. In nucleotides, the CDR3 is TGTGCCAGCAGCTCGGATGGGTCCAGCCCCAGCACAGATACGCAGTATTTT.

Only a few counts were recorded for this clonotype. CDR3 coding DNA: TGTGCCAGCAGCTTAGATCGAGGGGGGACCTTCTACGAGCAGTACTTC. This translates into CASSLDRGGTFYEQYF. V is TRBV11-2 and J is TRBJ2-7, with D tentatively TRBD1 or TRBD2 (6 bases each). V was pared by 0 bases and J by 3 bases, with 15 bases between. Germline V CDR1 and CDR2: SGHAT, FQNNGV. The CDR3 sequence is 16 residues long.

This clonotype was seen repeatedly, ten times or more. The genes are TRBV28 and TRBJ2-5; TRBD2 matches at 11 bases. Trimming cost V 6 bases and J 0 bases; bases outside gene matches: 3. The length of the CDR3 is 15 residues. Germline V gene data show CDR1 as MDHEN and CDR2 as SYDVKM. The CDR3 sequence: CASRPGLADQETQYF. The CDR3 DNA sequence: TGTGCCAGCAGGCCGGGACTAGCGGACCAAGAGACCCAGTACTTC. The full variable domain, with the rest looked up from reference TRBV28 and TRBJ2-5, is DVKVTQSSRYLVKRTGEKVFLECVQDMDHENMFWYRQDPGLGLRLIYFSYDVKMKEKGDIPEGYSVSREKKERFSLILESASTNQTSMYLCASRPGLADQETQYFGPGTRLLVL.

This clonotype occurred many times. The chain is built from TRBV5-1 and TRBJ2-7; tentative D call: TRBD1 (6 bases). V was pared by 4 bases and J by 2 bases, with 7 bases between. This CDR3 comprises 12 residues. CDR1 SGHRS and CDR2 YFSETQ come from the germline V gene. The CDR3: CASSTGPYEQYF. CDR3 in DNA: TGCGCCAGCAGCACAGGGCCCTACGAGCAGTACTTC.

The sample holds many counts of this clonotype. The V call is TRBV11-2, the J call TRBJ2-1, with D possibly TRBD2 on 6 matching bases. V shed 4 bases and J shed 5 bases, with 15 bases lying between them. CDR1 is SGHAT and CDR2 is FQNNGV in the germline V gene. The CDR3 is 15 residues long. The CDR3 DNA reads TGTGCCAGCAGCTCCCTGACTAGTTTCGACAATGAGCAGTTCTTC. Amino acids: CASSSLTSFDNEQFF. Together with reference TRBV11-2 and TRBJ2-1, the CDR3 gives the full variable domain: EAGVAQSPRYKIIEKRQSVAFWCNPISGHATLYWYQQILGQGPKLLIQFQNNGVVDDSQLPKDRFSAERLKGVDSTLKIQPAKLEDSAVYLCASSSLTSFDNEQFFGPGTRLTVL.

This clonotype was detected ten times or more. The V and J genes are TRBV9 and TRBJ2-1, with D perhaps TRBD2 (7 bases). Germline V gene sequence: CDR1 SGDLS, CDR2 YYNGEE. The CDR3 covers 16 residues. V lost 4 bases to trimming and J lost 1 base, with 15 bases between them. The CDR3 region has the DNA TGTGCCAGCAGCCCGGAGGGGGGGCGATCCTACAATGAGCAGTTCTTC. Residues: CASSPEGGRSYNEQFF.

This clonotype was counted ten times or more. V gene TRBV15 combines with J gene TRBJ2-1; the match to TRBD2 covers 9 bases. Germline CDR1 reads LNHNV; CDR2 reads YYDKDF (reference sequence). The CDR3 spans 19 residues. V was pared by 1 base and J by 0 bases, with 10 bases of the junction left unmatched. The CDR3 is CATSRVGSSGSLSYNEQFF. CDR3 nucleotide sequence: TGTGCCACCAGCAGAGTGGGTAGTAGCGGGAGCCTCTCCTACAATGAGCAGTTCTTC.

This clonotype has at least ten counts. The V call is TRBV6-2 or TRBV6-3, the J call TRBJ1-2; tentatively, D is TRBD1 (6 bases). CDR1 is MNHEY and CDR2 is SVGEGT in the germline V gene. The CDR3 totals 16 residues. V gave up 0 bases and J gave up 3 bases, with 14 bases separating them. The DNA for the CDR3 is TGTGCCAGCAGTTACTCGAAACAGGGAGGGGACTATGGCTACACCTTC. This codes for CASSYSKQGGDYGYTF.